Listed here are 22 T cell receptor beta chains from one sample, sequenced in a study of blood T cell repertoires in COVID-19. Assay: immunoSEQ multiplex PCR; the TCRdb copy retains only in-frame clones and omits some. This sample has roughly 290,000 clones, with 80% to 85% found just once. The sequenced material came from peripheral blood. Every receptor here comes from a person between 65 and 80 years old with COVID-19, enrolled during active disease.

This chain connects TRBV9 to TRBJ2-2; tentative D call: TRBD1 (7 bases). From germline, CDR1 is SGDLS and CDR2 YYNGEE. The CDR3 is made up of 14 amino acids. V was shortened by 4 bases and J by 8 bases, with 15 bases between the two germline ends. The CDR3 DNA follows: TGTGCCAGCAGCTCCAGGGGGGCCGGTGGGGAGCTGTTTTTT. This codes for CASSSRGAGGELFF.

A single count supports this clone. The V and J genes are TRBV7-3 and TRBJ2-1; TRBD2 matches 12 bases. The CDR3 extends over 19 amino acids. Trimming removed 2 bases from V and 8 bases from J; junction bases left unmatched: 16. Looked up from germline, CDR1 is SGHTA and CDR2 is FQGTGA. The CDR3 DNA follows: TGTGCCAGCAGCTTAGGGGAGCGGAGGGCTAGCGGGAGGGAGGATGAGCAGTTCTTC. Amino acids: CASSLGERRASGREDEQFF.

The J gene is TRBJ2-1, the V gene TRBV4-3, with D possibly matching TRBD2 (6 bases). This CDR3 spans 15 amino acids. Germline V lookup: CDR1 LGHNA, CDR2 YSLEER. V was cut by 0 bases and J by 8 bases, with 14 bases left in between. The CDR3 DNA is TGCGCCAGCAGCCAAGATAGGAGGGAGAGGGATGAGCAGTTCTTC. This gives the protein CASSQDRRERDEQFF.

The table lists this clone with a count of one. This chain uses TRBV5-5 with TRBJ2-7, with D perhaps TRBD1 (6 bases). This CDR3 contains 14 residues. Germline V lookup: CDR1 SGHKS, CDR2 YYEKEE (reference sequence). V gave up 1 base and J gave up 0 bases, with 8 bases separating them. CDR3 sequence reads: CASSLTGSSYEQYF. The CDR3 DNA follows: TGTGCCAGCAGCTTGACAGGGAGCTCCTACGAGCAGTACTTC.

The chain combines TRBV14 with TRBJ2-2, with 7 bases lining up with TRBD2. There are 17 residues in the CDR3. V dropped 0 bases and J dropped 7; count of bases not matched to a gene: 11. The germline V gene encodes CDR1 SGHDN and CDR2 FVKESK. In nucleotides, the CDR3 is TGTGCCAGCAGCCAAGATGTCCTAGCGGCGAGGGACGGGGAGCTGTTTTTT. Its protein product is CASSQDVLAARDGELFF.

This CDR3 is CAWSVPAGGISGANVLTF. The CDR3 coding sequence is TGTGCCTGGAGTGTACCAGCGGGAGGGATCTCTGGGGCCAACGTCCTGACTTTC. The J gene is TRBJ2-6, the V gene TRBV30; 10 nucleotides align to TRBD2. The CDR3 is made up of 18 amino acids. Germline V gene lookup returns CDR1 GTSNPN and CDR2 SVGIG (reference sequence). With V trimmed by 0 bases and J by 0 bases, 5 bases remained unmatched.

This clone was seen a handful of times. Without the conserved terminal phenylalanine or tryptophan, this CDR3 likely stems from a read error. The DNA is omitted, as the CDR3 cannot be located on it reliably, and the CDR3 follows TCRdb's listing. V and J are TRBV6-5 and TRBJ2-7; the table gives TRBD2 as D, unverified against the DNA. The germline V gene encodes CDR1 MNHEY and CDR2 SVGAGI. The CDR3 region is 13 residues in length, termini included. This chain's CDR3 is CASSSVPWTGVRL.

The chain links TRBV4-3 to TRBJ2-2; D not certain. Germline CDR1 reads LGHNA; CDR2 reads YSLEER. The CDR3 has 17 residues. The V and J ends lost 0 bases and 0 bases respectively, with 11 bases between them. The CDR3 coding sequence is TGCGCCAGCAGCCAAGATCTGGCCGGAGCGAACACCGGGGAGCTGTTTTTT. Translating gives CASSQDLAGANTGELFF.

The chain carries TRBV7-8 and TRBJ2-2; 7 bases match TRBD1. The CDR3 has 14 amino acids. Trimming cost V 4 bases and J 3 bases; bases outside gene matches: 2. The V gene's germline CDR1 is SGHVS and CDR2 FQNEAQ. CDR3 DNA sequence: TGTGCCAGCAGCTCCACAGGGGACACCGGGGAGCTGTTTTTT. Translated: CASSSTGDTGELFF.

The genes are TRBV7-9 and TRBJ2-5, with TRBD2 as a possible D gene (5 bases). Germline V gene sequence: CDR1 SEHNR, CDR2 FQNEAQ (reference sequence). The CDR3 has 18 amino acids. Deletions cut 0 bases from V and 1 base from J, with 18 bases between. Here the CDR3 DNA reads TGTGCCAGCAGCTTAGCGGGCTTTCAAGCGGACCGCCAAGAGACCCAGTACTTC. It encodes CASSLAGFQADRQETQYF.

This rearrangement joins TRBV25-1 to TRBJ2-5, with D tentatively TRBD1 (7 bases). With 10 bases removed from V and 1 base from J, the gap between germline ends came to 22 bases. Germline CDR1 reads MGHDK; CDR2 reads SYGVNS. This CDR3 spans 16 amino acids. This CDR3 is CATYGGGTEPQETQYF. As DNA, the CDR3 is TGTGCCACCTACGGGGGCGGGACAGAGCCCCAAGAGACCCAGTACTTC.

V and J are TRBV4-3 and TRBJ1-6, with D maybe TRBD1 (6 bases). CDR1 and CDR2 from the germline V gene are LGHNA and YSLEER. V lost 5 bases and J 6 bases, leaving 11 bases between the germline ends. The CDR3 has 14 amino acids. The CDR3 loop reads CASSMGHGNSPLHF. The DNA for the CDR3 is TGCGCCAGCAGCATGGGACATGGTAATTCACCCCTCCACTTT.

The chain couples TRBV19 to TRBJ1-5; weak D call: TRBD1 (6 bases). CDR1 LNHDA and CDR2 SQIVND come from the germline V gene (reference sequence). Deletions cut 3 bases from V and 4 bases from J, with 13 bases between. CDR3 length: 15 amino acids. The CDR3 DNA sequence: TGTGCCAGTAGTATTCTGGGAGGGGGGAATCAGCCCCAGCATTTT. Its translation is CASSILGGGNQPQHF.

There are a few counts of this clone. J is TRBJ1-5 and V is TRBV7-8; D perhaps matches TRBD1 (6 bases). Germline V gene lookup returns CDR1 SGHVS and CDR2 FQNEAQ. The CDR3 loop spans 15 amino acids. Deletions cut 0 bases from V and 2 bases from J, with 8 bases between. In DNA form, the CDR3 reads TGTGCCAGCAGCTTAGCTGCAGGGGGCAATCAGCCCCAGCATTTT. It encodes CASSLAAGGNQPQHF.

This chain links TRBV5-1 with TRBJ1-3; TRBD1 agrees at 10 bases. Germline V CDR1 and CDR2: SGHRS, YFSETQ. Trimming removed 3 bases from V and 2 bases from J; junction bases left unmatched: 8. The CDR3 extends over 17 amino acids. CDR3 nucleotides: TGCGCCAGCAGCTCCGGGGACAGGGGATACCCTGGAAACACCATATATTTT. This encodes CASSSGDRGYPGNTIYF.

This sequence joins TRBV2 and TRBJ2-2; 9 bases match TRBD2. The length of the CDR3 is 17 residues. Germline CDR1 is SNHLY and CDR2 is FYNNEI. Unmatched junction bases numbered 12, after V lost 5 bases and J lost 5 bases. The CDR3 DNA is TGTGCCAGCAGTCCCCGTCGTGGGCTAGCGGGAACCGGGGAGCTGTTTTTT. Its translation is CASSPRRGLAGTGELFF.

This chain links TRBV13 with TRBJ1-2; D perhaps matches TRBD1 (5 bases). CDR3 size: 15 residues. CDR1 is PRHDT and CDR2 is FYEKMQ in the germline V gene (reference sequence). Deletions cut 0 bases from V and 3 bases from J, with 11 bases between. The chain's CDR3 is CASSLGNRPDYGYTF. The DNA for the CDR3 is TGTGCCAGCAGCTTAGGAAACAGGCCTGACTATGGCTACACCTTC.

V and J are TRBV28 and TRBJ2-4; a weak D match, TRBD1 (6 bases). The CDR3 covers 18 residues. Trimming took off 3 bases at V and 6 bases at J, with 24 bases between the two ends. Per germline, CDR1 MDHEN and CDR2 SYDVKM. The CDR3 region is CASSFSNSFWGRGNIQYF. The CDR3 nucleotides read TGTGCCAGCAGTTTCTCTAATTCGTTTTGGGGGCGCGGAAACATTCAGTACTTC.

CDR3 DNA: TGTGCCAGCAGCTACCTAGCGGGGAACGGGGAGCTGTTTTTT. Its protein is CASSYLAGNGELFF. The chain links TRBV11-3 to TRBJ2-2; TRBD2 agrees at 9 bases. With 4 bases clipped from V and 7 bases from J, the junction kept 4 bases outside the gene matches. From germline, CDR1 is SGHNT and CDR2 YENEEA. The CDR3 extends over 14 amino acids. Combining the CDR3 with reference TRBV11-3 and TRBJ2-2 gives the whole variable domain EAGVVQSPRYKIIEKKQPVAFWCNPISGHNTLYWYLQNLGQGPELLIRYENEEAVDDSQLPKDRFSAERLKGVDSTLKIQPAELGDSAVYLCASSYLAGNGELFFGEGSRLTVL.

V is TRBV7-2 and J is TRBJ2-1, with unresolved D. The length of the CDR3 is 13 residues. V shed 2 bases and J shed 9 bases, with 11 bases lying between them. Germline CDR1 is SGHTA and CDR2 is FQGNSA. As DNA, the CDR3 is TGTGCCAGCAGCTTAACGGTCCTGCGTGAGCAGTTCTTC. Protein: CASSLTVLREQFF.

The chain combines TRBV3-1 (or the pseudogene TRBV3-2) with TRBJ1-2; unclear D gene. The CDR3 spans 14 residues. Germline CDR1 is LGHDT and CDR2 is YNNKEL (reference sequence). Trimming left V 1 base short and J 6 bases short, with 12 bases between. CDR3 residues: CASSQVLSSDGYTF. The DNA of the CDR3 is TGTGCCAGCAGCCAAGTTTTATCCTCAGATGGCTACACCTTC.

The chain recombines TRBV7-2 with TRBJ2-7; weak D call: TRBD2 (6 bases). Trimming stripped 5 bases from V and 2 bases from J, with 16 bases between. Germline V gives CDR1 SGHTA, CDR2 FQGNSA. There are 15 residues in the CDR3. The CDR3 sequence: CASSHPGGAAYEQYF. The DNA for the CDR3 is TGTGCCAGCAGCCACCCCGGAGGGGCGGCCTACGAGCAGTACTTC.